This TCR beta chain was obtained from a study of blood T cell repertoires in COVID-19 (dated by TCRdb to the early 2020s). Describing the broader study: Samples from collaborators originated in the United States, Italy and Spain and spanned both the acute and convalescent phases of COVID-19. The material from the prospective study consisted of cDNA or gDNA derived from T cells, B-cell-depleted T cells, or PBMCs. The dataset comprised deeply sampled blood TCRbeta repertoires from subjects exposed to, actively infected with, or recovered from COVID-19. The repertoires were released in a freely available public database meant as a resource for research on the immune response to SARS-CoV-2. The samples were drawn from the first 160 participants of the ongoing ImmuneRACE study and from 950 to 1,500 subjects provided by 6 global collaborators. Sample metadata almost always included a de-identified subject ID, COVID-19 status, age in years and sex. Where available, HLA class I and class II types were obtained from metadata supplied by the sample provider rather than from assay-based typing.

With respect to this clone: Its recognized antigen is unknown. No base quality values were provided; no much bigger clone lies one nucleotide off.

TCRbeta CDR3 regions were amplified from genomic DNA using the immunoSEQ Assay, a bias-controlled multiplex PCR. In the source study's methods: The number of nucleated cells in each sample was estimated by amplification of reference gene primers within the assay. To quantify the absolute abundance of each unique TCRbeta CDR3 rearrangement, sequence reads were collapsed and filtered. Productive Simpson clonality was computed per sample as the square root of Simpson's diversity index over productive rearrangements. TCRdb obtained this table from immuneACCESS and retained in-frame rearrangements with V and J assigned. These tables miss some clones; where compared with another copy, unresolved V genes account for less than half of the shortfall, and the remainder is unexplained. D and trimming come from the DNA, and the V and J calls and clone size come from that table. This sample comprises roughly 60,000 clones, 70% to 90% of them detected only once. 3.5% of the sample belongs to the ten largest clones.

The study at large found these results: Clinical and demographic metadata were provided uncurated, with the amount varying by source and participant.

Whole blood was collected in K2EDTA tubes by collaborating institutions according to the institutions' own protocols. For TCRbeta analysis, collaborator samples were shipped as frozen whole blood, as isolated PBMCs, or as DNA extracted from either sample type. In the germline V gene, CDR1 corresponds to MNHEY and CDR2 to SVGAGI. Counted from cysteine to phenylalanine, this CDR3 has 13 amino acids. This entry keeps only the CDR3 DNA: 39 bases, framed from base 1. V is shortened by 7 bases, J by 5 bases, and the region joining them spans 15 bases. Sequencing was done on a sample of peripheral blood. The receptor was derived from a man in his forties or fifties with active COVID-19. The sequence links TRBV6-5 to TRBJ2-7; TRBD1 could be the D gene, as 7 bases match. The CDR3: CASTRQGGNEQYF. The DNA reads as follows: TGTGCCAGCACCCGACAGGGAGGTAACGAGCAGTACTTC.